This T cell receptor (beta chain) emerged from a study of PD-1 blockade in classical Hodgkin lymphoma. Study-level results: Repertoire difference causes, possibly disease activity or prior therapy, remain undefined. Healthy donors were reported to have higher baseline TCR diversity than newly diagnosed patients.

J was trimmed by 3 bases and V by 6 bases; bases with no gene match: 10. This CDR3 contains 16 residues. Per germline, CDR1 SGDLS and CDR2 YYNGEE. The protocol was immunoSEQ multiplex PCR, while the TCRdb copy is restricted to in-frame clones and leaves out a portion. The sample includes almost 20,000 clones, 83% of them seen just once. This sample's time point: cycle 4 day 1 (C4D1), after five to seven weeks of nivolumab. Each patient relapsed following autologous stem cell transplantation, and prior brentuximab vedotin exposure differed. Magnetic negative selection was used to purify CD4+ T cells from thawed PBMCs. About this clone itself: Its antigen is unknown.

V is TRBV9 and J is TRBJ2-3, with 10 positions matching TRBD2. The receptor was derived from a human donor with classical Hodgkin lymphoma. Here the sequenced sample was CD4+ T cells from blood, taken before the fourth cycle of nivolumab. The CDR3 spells CASIPRLAGPTDTQYF. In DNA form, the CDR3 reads TGTGCCAGCATCCCTCGACTAGCGGGCCCAACAGATACGCAGTATTTT.